This T cell receptor (beta chain) is drawn from a study of T cells expressing NK-cell markers. Across the whole study: Sequencing of TCR beta repertoires drew on sorted CD3+CD56+NKG2C+, CD3+CD56+NKG2C- and CD3+CD56-NKG2C+ T cells. Seven donors tested HCMV-seropositive and one tested seronegative among the eight sequenced.

CDR3 size: 15 residues. The germline gives CDR1 LGHDT, CDR2 YNNKEL (reference sequence). Overall study findings and caveats: For over five donors, the dominant NKG2C+ clonotypes made up roughly 1.0-8% of their CD8+ T cells.

Worth noting for this clonotype: Antigen unknown.

Following a re-call of the 5' RACE reads, TCRdb has one entry per CDR3 protein and lacks DNA. The data include a few hundred thousand distinct CDR3 sequences; the top ten clones carry 4% to 6.5%. The V call is TRBV3-1, the J call TRBJ1-6; TCRdb's D call, TRBD1, is unchecked because there is no DNA. The sequenced sample consisted of blood T cells: a sorted CD56 or NKG2C T cell subset, CD4+ or CD8+ T cells, or bulk PBMC T cells (not recorded which). This sequence was found in a man aged 18-70 years in good health. The chain's CDR3 is CASSPDGQGGSPLHF.